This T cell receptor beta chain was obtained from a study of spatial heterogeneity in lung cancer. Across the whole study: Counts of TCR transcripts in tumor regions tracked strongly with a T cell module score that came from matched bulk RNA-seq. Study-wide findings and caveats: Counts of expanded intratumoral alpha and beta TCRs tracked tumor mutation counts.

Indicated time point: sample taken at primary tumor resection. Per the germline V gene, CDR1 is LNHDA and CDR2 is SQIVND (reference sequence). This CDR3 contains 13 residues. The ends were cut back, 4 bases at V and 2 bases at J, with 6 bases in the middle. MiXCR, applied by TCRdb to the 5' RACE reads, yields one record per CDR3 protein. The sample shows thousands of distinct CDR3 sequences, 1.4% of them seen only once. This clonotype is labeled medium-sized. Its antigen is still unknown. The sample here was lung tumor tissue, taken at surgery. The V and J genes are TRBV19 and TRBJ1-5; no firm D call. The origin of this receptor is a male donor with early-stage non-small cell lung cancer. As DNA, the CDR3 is TGTGCCAGTAGTAGGAGTGGCAATCAGCCCCAGCATTTT. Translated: CASSRSGNQPQHF.